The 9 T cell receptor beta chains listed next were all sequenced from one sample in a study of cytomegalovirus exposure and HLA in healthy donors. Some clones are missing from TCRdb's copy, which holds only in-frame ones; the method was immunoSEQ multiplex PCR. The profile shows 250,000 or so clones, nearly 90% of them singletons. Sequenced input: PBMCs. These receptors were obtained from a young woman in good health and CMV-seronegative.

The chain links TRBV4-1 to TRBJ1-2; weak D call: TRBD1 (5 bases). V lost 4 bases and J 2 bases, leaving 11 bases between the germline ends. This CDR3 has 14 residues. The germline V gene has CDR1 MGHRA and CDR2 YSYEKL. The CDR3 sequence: CASSLVGGNYGYTF. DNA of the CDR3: TGCGCCAGCAGCCTCGTGGGGGGGAACTATGGCTACACCTTC.

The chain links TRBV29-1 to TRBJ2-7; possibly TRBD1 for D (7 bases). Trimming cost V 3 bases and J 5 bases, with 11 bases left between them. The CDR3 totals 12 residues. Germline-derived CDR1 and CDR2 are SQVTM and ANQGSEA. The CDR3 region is CSVDRGVNEQYF. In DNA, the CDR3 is TGCAGCGTTGACAGGGGGGTTAACGAGCAGTACTTC.

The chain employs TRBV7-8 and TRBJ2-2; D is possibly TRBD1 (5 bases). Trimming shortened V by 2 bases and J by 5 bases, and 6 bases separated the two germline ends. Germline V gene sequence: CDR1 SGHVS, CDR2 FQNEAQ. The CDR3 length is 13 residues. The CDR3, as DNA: TGTGCCAGCAGCTTACAGGGTACCGGGGAGCTGTTTTTT. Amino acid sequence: CASSLQGTGELFF.

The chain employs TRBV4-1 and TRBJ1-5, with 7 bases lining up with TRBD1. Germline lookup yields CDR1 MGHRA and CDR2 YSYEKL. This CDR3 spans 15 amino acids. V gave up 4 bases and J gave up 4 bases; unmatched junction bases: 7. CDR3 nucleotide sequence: TGCGCCAGCAGCCTATCAGGGACAGCTAATCAGCCCCAGCATTTT. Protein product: CASSLSGTANQPQHF.

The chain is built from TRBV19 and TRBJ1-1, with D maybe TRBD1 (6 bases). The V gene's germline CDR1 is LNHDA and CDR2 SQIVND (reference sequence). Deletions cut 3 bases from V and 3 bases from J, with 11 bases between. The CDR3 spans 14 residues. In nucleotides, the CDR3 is TGTGCCAGTAGTATGATGGACAGTTACACTGAAGCTTTCTTT. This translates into CASSMMDSYTEAFF. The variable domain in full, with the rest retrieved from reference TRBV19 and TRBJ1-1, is DGGITQSPKYLFRKEGQNVTLSCEQNLNHDAMYWYRQDPGQGLRLIYYSQIVNDFQKGDIAEGYSVSREKKESFPLTVTSAQKNPTAFYLCASSMMDSYTEAFFGQGTRLTVV.

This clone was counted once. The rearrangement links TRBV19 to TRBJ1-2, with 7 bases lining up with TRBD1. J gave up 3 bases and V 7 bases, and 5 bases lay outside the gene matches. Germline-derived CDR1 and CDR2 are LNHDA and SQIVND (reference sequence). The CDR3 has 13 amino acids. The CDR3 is CASMGTDYYGYTF. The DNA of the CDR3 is TGTGCCAGTATGGGGACAGACTACTATGGCTACACCTTC.

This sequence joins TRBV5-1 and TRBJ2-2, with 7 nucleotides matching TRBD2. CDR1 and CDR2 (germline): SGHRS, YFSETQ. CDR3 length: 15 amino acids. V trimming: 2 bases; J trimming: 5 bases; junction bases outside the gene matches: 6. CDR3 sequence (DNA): TGCGCCAGCAGCTTAACCGCGGGAGATACCGGGGAGCTGTTTTTT. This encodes CASSLTAGDTGELFF. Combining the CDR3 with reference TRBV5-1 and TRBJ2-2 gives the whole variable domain KAGVTQTPRYLIKTRGQQVTLSCSPISGHRSVSWYQQTPGQGLQFLFEYFSETQRNKGNFPGRFSGRQFSNSRSEMNVSTLELGDSALYLCASSLTAGDTGELFFGEGSRLTVL.

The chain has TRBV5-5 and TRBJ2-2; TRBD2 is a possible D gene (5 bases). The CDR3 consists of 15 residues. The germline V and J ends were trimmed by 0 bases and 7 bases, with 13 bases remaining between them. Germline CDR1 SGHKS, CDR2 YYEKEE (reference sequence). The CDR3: CASSLGLFGVGELFF. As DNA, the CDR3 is TGTGCCAGCAGCTTGGGACTTTTCGGGGTCGGGGAGCTGTTTTTT.

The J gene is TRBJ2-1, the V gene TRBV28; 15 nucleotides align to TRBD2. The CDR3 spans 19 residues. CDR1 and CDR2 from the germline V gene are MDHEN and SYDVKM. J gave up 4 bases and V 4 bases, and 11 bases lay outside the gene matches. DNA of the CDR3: TGTGCCAGCAGTTCAATACTGGCCGGGACTAGCGGGGGGTACAATGAGCAGTTCTTC. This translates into CASSSILAGTSGGYNEQFF.